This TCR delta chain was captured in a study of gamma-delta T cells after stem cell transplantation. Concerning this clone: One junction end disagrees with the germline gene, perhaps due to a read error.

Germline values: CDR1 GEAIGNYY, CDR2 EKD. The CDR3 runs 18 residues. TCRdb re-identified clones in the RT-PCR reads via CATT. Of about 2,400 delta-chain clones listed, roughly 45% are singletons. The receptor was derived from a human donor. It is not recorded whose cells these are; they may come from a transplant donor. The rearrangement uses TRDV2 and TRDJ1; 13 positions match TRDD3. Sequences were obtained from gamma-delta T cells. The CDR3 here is CACDTVGTGGYAADKLTF. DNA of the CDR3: TGTGCCTGTGACACCGTGGGGACTGGGGGATACGCGGCCGATAAACTCACCTTT.